This T cell receptor beta chain originates from a study of blood T cell repertoires in COVID-19. Study background: The United States, Italy and Spain provided the acute and convalescent COVID-19 samples.

There are 17 residues in the CDR3. CDR1 is SGHNT, CDR2 YYREEE, per germline (reference sequence). V lost 0 bases, J lost 7 bases, and 15 bases stayed unmatched. Individuals aged roughly 18 to 90 years were recruited from fewer than 30 US areas. Cohort 3 recovered donors had two negative PCRs, clearance, or symptom resolution. Authors' methods: Reference gene primers were amplified, and this amplification served to estimate nucleated cell counts. Clones were read by immunoSEQ multiplex PCR, and TCRdb kept only the in-frame ones, dropping some. That table furnishes V, J and clone size, whereas the DNA furnished D and trimming. Altogether about 330,000 clones are present, roughly 90% being singletons, with the ten largest covering more than 0.8%.

The chain employs TRBV5-4 and TRBJ1-2; TRBD1 agrees at 7 bases. The clonotype originates from a woman in her twenties or thirties who had recovered from COVID-19. Material for sequencing was PBMCs or T cells enriched from blood (not recorded which). The CDR3, as DNA: TGTGCCAGCAGCTTGGACGTATACCCACAGGGGCCGGGTGGCTACACCTTC. Translating gives CASSLDVYPQGPGGYTF.